Following are 16 T cell receptor beta chains from one sample sequenced in a study of spatial heterogeneity in lung cancer. TCRdb called the 5' RACE reads again in MiXCR, with one record for every CDR3 protein. Of around 47,000 distinct CDR3 sequences listed, more than 6.5% are singletons. Indicated time point: blood at routine non-recurrence follow-up after resection. From tumor, nontumor lung or frozen PBMC, whole RNA was taken unsorted for sequencing. Sequenced here: PBMCs, sampled at follow-up. The receptors stem from a female donor with early-stage non-small cell lung cancer.

The rearrangement joins TRBV6-5 to TRBJ2-2; weak D call: TRBD1 (5 bases). The CDR3 is 18 residues long. The V end was cut by 4 bases, the J end by 7 bases, with 25 bases between. Germline CDR1 reads MNHEY; CDR2 reads SVGAGI. The CDR3 nucleotides read TGTGCCAGCAGTTCCCACTTGATTACAGGCCGCCTCGGCGGGGAGCTGTTTTTT. Translated: CASSSHLITGRLGGELFF.

With respect to this clonotype: Germline and junction disagree at one end, which may indicate a read error. This rearrangement joins TRBV27 to TRBJ2-5; 7 positions agree with TRBD2. CDR3 length equals 15 residues. Germline V gene data show CDR1 as MNHEY and CDR2 as SMNVEV (reference sequence). Here the CDR3 DNA reads TGTGCCAGCAGCCCAAAGCGGGGCGGCCAAGAGACCCGGTACTTC. This codes for CASSPKRGGQETRYF.

The chain couples TRBV10-1 to TRBJ2-7, with D unclear. CDR1 WNHNN and CDR2 SYGVQD come from the germline V gene (reference sequence). V dropped 8 bases and J dropped 2 bases, with 13 bases sitting between them. The CDR3 sequence is 13 residues long. The DNA of the CDR3 is TGCGCCAGCGCCATCGGGCCGACCTACGAGCAGTACTTC. Translating it yields CASAIGPTYEQYF.

In regard to this clonotype: A read error may account for a junction end that differs from germline. This chain joins TRBV5-1 and TRBJ2-1; D gene uncertain. The germline V gene encodes CDR1 SGHRS and CDR2 YFSETQ. The CDR3 runs 13 residues. The CDR3 spells CATSLWAGNEQFF. DNA for the CDR3: TGCGCCACCAGCCTATGGGCCGGGAATGAGCAGTTCTTC. The whole variable domain, filled in from reference TRBV5-1 and TRBJ2-1, reads KAGVTQTPRYLIKTRGQQVTLSCSPISGHRSVSWYQQTPGQGLQFLFEYFSETQRNKGNFPGRFSGRQFSNSRSEMNVSTLELGDSALYLCATSLWAGNEQFFGPGTRLTVL.

The table lists this clonotype with many counts. J is TRBJ2-3 and V is TRBV24-1, with 8 bases fitting TRBD1. CDR3 length: 14 residues. Germline CDR1 KGHDR, CDR2 SFDVKD. V shed 7 bases, J shed 3 bases, and the junction held 5 bases outside the gene matches. CDR3 sequence reads: CATSDRGWTDTQYF. The CDR3 DNA reads as TGTGCCACCAGCGACAGGGGATGGACAGATACGCAGTATTTT.

The table lists this clonotype with a few counts. V usage is TRBV4-1 and J usage is TRBJ1-2, with 9 bases that match TRBD1. CDR1 is MGHRA and CDR2 is YSYEKL in the germline V gene. This CDR3 comprises 15 residues. The trim removed 3 bases at V and 2 bases at J, leaving 4 bases unmatched. The CDR3 nucleotides are TGCGCCAGCAGCCATGGACAGGGGCCCAACTATGGCTACACCTTC. This gives the protein CASSHGQGPNYGYTF.

This clonotype was counted between two and nine times. The rearrangement uses TRBV9 and TRBJ2-3; D tentatively reads TRBD1 or TRBD2 (5 bases each). The CDR3 has 16 residues. Germline CDR1 is SGDLS and CDR2 is YYNGEE. V was cut by 0 bases and J by 0 bases, with 11 bases left in between. The CDR3 DNA reads TGTGCCAGCAGCGTAGCTACGAGGGGTAGCACAGATACGCAGTATTTT. It is translated as CASSVATRGSTDTQYF.

There are many counts of this clonotype. The chain joins TRBV5-1 to TRBJ2-1; 8 bases line up with TRBD2. Germline CDR1 SGHRS, CDR2 YFSETQ. V lost 3 bases and J lost 2; bases outside the gene matches: 7. The CDR3 spans 16 residues. CDR3 coding DNA: TGCGCCAGCAGCTCATTAAGCGGGGGCACCTACAATGAGCAGTTCTTC. Residues: CASSSLSGGTYNEQFF. The variable domain in full, completed from reference TRBV5-1 and TRBJ2-1, reads KAGVTQTPRYLIKTRGQQVTLSCSPISGHRSVSWYQQTPGQGLQFLFEYFSETQRNKGNFPGRFSGRQFSNSRSEMNVSTLELGDSALYLCASSSLSGGTYNEQFFGPGTRLTVL.

This clonotype was found many times. This chain links TRBV4-1 with TRBJ2-2; TRBD1 agrees at 8 bases. V dropped 3 bases and J dropped 4; count of bases not matched to a gene: 4. Germline CDR1 reads MGHRA; CDR2 reads YSYEKL. CDR3 length equals 15 residues. The CDR3 nucleotides read TGCGCCAGCAGCCAGAGGACAGGGAGCACCGGGGAGCTGTTTTTT. This gives the protein CASSQRTGSTGELFF.

This clonotype appeared many times. The chain links TRBV11-2 to TRBJ2-7; D is perhaps TRBD1 (6 bases). The V and J ends lost 6 bases and 4 bases respectively, with 19 bases between them. The CDR3 sequence is 15 residues long. Germline CDR1 and CDR2: SGHAT and FQNNGV. The CDR3 DNA is TGTGCCAGCAGGAAAACCGGGACATCTCGGTACGAGCAGTACTTC. Protein: CASRKTGTSRYEQYF.

In its sample, this clonotype was seen a few times. The V and J genes are TRBV5-6 and TRBJ2-7; D not resolved. From germline, CDR1 is SGHDT and CDR2 YYEEEE. This CDR3 contains 14 residues. Trimming shortened V by 4 bases and J by 0 bases, and 11 bases separated the two germline ends. The CDR3 reads CASSRRWISYEQYF. Here the CDR3 DNA reads TGTGCCAGCAGCCGCCGGTGGATCTCCTACGAGCAGTACTTC.

This chain joins TRBV20-1 and TRBJ1-6; 7 nucleotides match TRBD1. This CDR3 has 16 residues. The germline CDR1 and CDR2 sequences are DFQATT and SNEGSKA (reference sequence). The junction had 11 bases not matched to a gene; V was cut back by 3 bases and J by 6 bases. The CDR3 DNA follows: TGCAGTGCTAGTGCTATGGAGGGGGCGCTTAATTCACCCCTCCACTTT. The encoded protein is CSASAMEGALNSPLHF.

This clonotype was found a few times. The gene calls are TRBV6-5 and TRBJ1-1, with 7 bases lining up with TRBD1. Germline CDR1 and CDR2: MNHEY and SVGAGI. CDR3 length: 16 amino acids. Germline trimming cut 6 bases from V and 1 base from J; bases unmatched to any gene: 11. The CDR3 DNA is TGTGCCAGCAGCTCTCCCCCGGGACAGAAGAACACTGAAGCTTTCTTT. Translation: CASSSPPGQKNTEAFF.

This clonotype has at least ten counts. The chain employs TRBV7-2 and TRBJ1-5; a possible D gene is TRBD1 (5 bases). Trimming left V 1 base short and J 0 bases short, with 7 bases between. The germline CDR1 and CDR2 sequences are SGHTA and FQGNSA. There are 15 residues in the CDR3. Here the CDR3 DNA reads TGTGCCAGCAGCTTAGGGGGGACTAGCAATCAGCCCCAGCATTTT. Translation: CASSLGGTSNQPQHF. Based on the CDR3 plus reference TRBV7-2 and TRBJ1-5, the full variable domain is GAGVSQSPSNKVTEKGKDVELRCDPISGHTALYWYRQSLGQGLEFLIYFQGNSAPDKSGLPSDRFSAERTGGSVSTLTIQRTQQEDSAVYLCASSLGGTSNQPQHFGDGTRLSIL.

V gene TRBV7-3 combines with J gene TRBJ2-7; 7 bases are shared with TRBD1. Losses at the gene ends were 5 bases for V and 5 bases for J; bases not matched to a gene: 6. The CDR3 sequence is 13 residues long. Germline V gene lookup returns CDR1 SGHTA and CDR2 FQGTGA. The CDR3 spells CASSTTQGNEQYF. CDR3 coding DNA: TGTGCCAGCAGCACAACACAGGGGAACGAGCAGTACTTC.

The chain couples TRBV14 to TRBJ2-7, with D perhaps matching TRBD1 or TRBD2 (5 bases each). The CDR3 covers 12 residues. The V and J ends lost 5 bases and 13 bases respectively, with 18 bases between them. Per the germline V gene, CDR1 is SGHDN and CDR2 is FVKESK. The CDR3 protein is CASSNSRDGRYF. The CDR3 bases are TGTGCCAGCAGCAACTCGAGGGACGGTAGATACTTC.